A single sample is the source of the 19 T cell receptor beta chains below, sequenced in a study of control samples from healthy donors and cancer patients. Method: immunoSEQ multiplex PCR; TCRdb's copy keeps in-frame clones and lacks some. This sample has about 160,000 clones, with approximately 96% found just once. The sample comprised blood. The source of these receptors is a woman aged 30 to 39 in good health.

This clone came up once. The chain couples TRBV28 to TRBJ1-6; D possibly corresponds to TRBD1 (5 bases). Germline lookup yields CDR1 MDHEN and CDR2 SYDVKM. Between the trimmed V and J ends, which lost 6 bases and 2 bases, there was a span of 11 bases. This CDR3 contains 15 residues. In DNA form, the CDR3 reads TGTGCCAGCAGGTCCCAGGGTCCCTATAATTCACCCCTCCACTTT. It specifies CASRSQGPYNSPLHF.

The V call is TRBV24-1, the J call TRBJ2-5, with TRBD2 matching 11 bases. The CDR3 contains 19 residues. V lost 0 bases, J lost 0 bases, and 8 bases stayed unmatched. Per the germline V gene, CDR1 is KGHDR and CDR2 is SFDVKD. CDR3 residues: CATSDLRLAGGLYQETQYF. For the CDR3, the DNA is TGTGCCACCAGTGATTTGAGGCTAGCGGGGGGACTCTACCAAGAGACCCAGTACTTC.

This clone has only one observation. V is TRBV15 and J is TRBJ1-5, with D hard to call. Per germline, CDR1 LNHNV and CDR2 YYDKDF (reference sequence). The CDR3 extends over 15 amino acids. V lost 4 bases, J lost 6 bases, and 16 bases lay in between. The CDR3 region has the DNA TGTGCCACCAGCACGAGGATGGGTGCACTTCAGCCCCAGCATTTT. Encoded protein: CATSTRMGALQPQHF.

This sequence joins TRBV6-1 and TRBJ2-2; D not certain. V lost 2 bases to trimming and J lost 3 bases, with 13 bases between them. CDR1 and CDR2 (germline): MNHNS, SASEGT. This CDR3 has 16 amino acids. The CDR3 here is CASSEPAGGHTGELFF. The CDR3 DNA sequence: TGTGCCAGCAGTGAACCGGCAGGTGGGCACACCGGGGAGCTGTTTTTT.

This chain links TRBV5-4 with TRBJ2-3; 7 nucleotides line up with TRBD1. CDR3 size: 16 residues. Germline V gives CDR1 SGHNT, CDR2 YYREEE (reference sequence). V shed 4 bases and J 0 bases; nucleotides not matched to a gene: 8. The CDR3, as DNA: TGTGCCAGCAGCCTCGGACAGGAAAGGAGCACAGATACGCAGTATTTT. This encodes CASSLGQERSTDTQYF.

This clone was found once. The V call is TRBV28, the J call TRBJ2-1; no reliable D call. Between the trimmed V and J ends, which lost 5 bases and 5 bases, there was a span of 4 bases. Germline lookup yields CDR1 MDHEN and CDR2 SYDVKM. This CDR3 region has 11 residues. CDR3 loop: CASSPNNEQFF. The CDR3 nucleotides are TGTGCCAGCAGTCCTAACAATGAGCAGTTCTTC.

The chain combines TRBV10-2 with TRBJ2-3, with D hard to call. The CDR3 consists of 12 residues. V was shortened by 5 bases and J by 2 bases, with 5 bases between the two germline ends. Germline loops: CDR1 WSHSY, CDR2 SAAADI. The CDR3 nucleotides read TGCGCCAGCAGTCCGAACACAGATACGCAGTATTTT. It yields the protein CASSPNTDTQYF.

The chain is built from TRBV5-4 and TRBJ1-2, with unresolved D. Germline assignment: CDR1 SGHNT and CDR2 YYREEE (reference sequence). V gave up 0 bases and J gave up 2 bases, with 8 bases separating them. This CDR3 is 14 amino acids long. CDR3: CASSLDASNYGYTF. The CDR3 nucleotides are TGTGCCAGCAGCTTGGACGCCAGCAACTATGGCTACACCTTC.

The table lists this clone with a count of one. This CDR3 reads CASSLGGTGAVEQYF. DNA for the CDR3: TGCGCCAGCAGCCTAGGGGGGACAGGGGCGGTCGAGCAGTACTTC. V and J are TRBV5-1 and TRBJ2-7; the match to TRBD1 covers 10 bases. This CDR3 spans 15 amino acids. The V gene end was trimmed by 4 bases and the J gene end by 6 bases; junction bases not matched to a gene: 10. CDR1 SGHRS and CDR2 YFSETQ come from the germline V gene.

This chain joins TRBV13 and TRBJ2-7; 9 nucleotides agree with TRBD1. The J segment lost 5 bases and the V segment lost 3 bases, leaving 5 bases of the junction unmatched. This CDR3 is built from 14 residues. Germline CDR1 reads PRHDT; CDR2 reads FYEKMQ (reference sequence). CDR3: CASSFRDRDHEQYF. The CDR3 nucleotides are TGTGCCAGCAGCTTCCGGGACAGGGACCACGAGCAGTACTTC.

The chain combines TRBV10-1 with TRBJ2-2, with 10 nucleotides matching TRBD2. This CDR3 has 18 residues. The trim removed 4 bases at V and 0 bases at J, leaving 8 bases unmatched. The germline V gene encodes CDR1 WNHNN and CDR2 SYGVQD (reference sequence). The CDR3 nucleotides are TGCGCCAGCAGTGGCCATAGCGGGGGGCCGGCGAACACCGGGGAGCTGTTTTTT. Encoded protein: CASSGHSGGPANTGELFF.

The CDR3 DNA reads TGTGCCAGTAGTATGACAGGGGGCGACACCGGGGAGCTGTTTTTT. Protein sequence: CASSMTGGDTGELFF. The chain joins TRBV19 to TRBJ2-2; TRBD1 matches 10 bases. This CDR3 region has 15 residues. The trim removed 3 bases at V and 3 bases at J, leaving 1 base unmatched. The V gene's germline CDR1 is LNHDA and CDR2 SQIVND (reference sequence). Full variable domain (rest looked up from reference TRBV19 and TRBJ2-2): DGGITQSPKYLFRKEGQNVTLSCEQNLNHDAMYWYRQDPGQGLRLIYYSQIVNDFQKGDIAEGYSVSREKKESFPLTVTSAQKNPTAFYLCASSMTGGDTGELFFGEGSRLTVL.

The J gene is TRBJ2-3, the V gene TRBV19; 16 bases fit TRBD2. The V gene end was trimmed by 1 base and the J gene end by 5 bases; junction bases not matched to a gene: 6. The CDR3 length is 18 residues. Germline V lookup: CDR1 LNHDA, CDR2 SQIVND (reference sequence). The CDR3 protein is CASSIASGLAGGRDTQYF. Here the CDR3 DNA reads TGTGCCAGTAGTATAGCCTCGGGACTAGCGGGGGGGCGAGATACGCAGTATTTT.

The chain joins TRBV11-3 to TRBJ2-1, with D possibly being TRBD2 (5 bases). Germline CDR1 SGHNT, CDR2 YENEEA. The V and J ends lost 1 base and 4 bases respectively, with 14 bases between them. CDR3 length equals 16 residues. Here the CDR3 reads CASSLGGGSSYNEQFF. The DNA of the CDR3 is TGTGCCAGCAGCTTAGGGGGTGGGAGCTCTTACAATGAGCAGTTCTTC. The whole variable domain, filled in from reference TRBV11-3 and TRBJ2-1, reads EAGVVQSPRYKIIEKKQPVAFWCNPISGHNTLYWYLQNLGQGPELLIRYENEEAVDDSQLPKDRFSAERLKGVDSTLKIQPAELGDSAVYLCASSLGGGSSYNEQFFGPGTRLTVL.

The V gene is TRBV28, the J gene TRBJ1-5, with 8 bases lining up with TRBD1. Germline V gene lookup returns CDR1 MDHEN and CDR2 SYDVKM. The J segment lost 1 base and the V segment lost 6 bases, leaving 11 bases of the junction unmatched. This CDR3 contains 17 residues. CDR3 sequence reads: CASRKDRGRISNQPQHF. CDR3 in DNA: TGTGCCAGCAGAAAAGACAGGGGACGCATAAGCAATCAGCCCCAGCATTTT.

The chain employs TRBV28 and TRBJ1-1; TRBD1 matches 7 bases. V trimming: 7 bases; J trimming: 2 bases; junction bases outside the gene matches: 7. Germline-derived CDR1 and CDR2 are MDHEN and SYDVKM. CDR3 length equals 14 residues. CDR3 sequence (DNA): TGTGCCAGCAAGCCAGGGACAGCAAACACTGAAGCTTTCTTT. Its protein is CASKPGTANTEAFF. The variable domain in full, with the rest retrieved from reference TRBV28 and TRBJ1-1, is DVKVTQSSRYLVKRTGEKVFLECVQDMDHENMFWYRQDPGLGLRLIYFSYDVKMKEKGDIPEGYSVSREKKERFSLILESASTNQTSMYLCASKPGTANTEAFFGQGTRLTVV.

J is TRBJ1-1 and V is TRBV28; D is undetermined. Trimming took off 7 bases at V and 5 bases at J, with 14 bases between the two ends. Germline lookup yields CDR1 MDHEN and CDR2 SYDVKM. The length of the CDR3 is 13 residues. The CDR3 is CASNFLGPTEAFF. The CDR3 DNA is TGTGCCAGCAATTTTTTAGGTCCAACTGAAGCTTTCTTT.

The J gene is TRBJ2-7, the V gene TRBV9; no clear D gene. V was shortened by 0 bases and J by 2 bases, with 9 bases between the two germline ends. Germline V CDR1 and CDR2: SGDLS, YYNGEE. The CDR3 sequence is 14 residues long. The CDR3 reads CASSVGVDTYEQYF. CDR3 DNA: TGTGCCAGCAGCGTAGGGGTTGATACCTACGAGCAGTACTTC. Together with reference TRBV9 and TRBJ2-7, the CDR3 gives the full variable domain: DSGVTQTPKHLITATGQRVTLRCSPRSGDLSVYWYQQSLDQGLQFLIQYYNGEERAKGNILERFSAQQFPDLHSELNLSSLELGDSALYFCASSVGVDTYEQYFGPGTRLTVT.

As DNA, the CDR3 is TGTGCCAGCAGCGTGGACCAGTACTTC. Translating gives CASSVDQYF. The J gene is TRBJ2-5, the V gene TRBV9; the D is unclear. The CDR3 contains 9 residues. CDR1 SGDLS and CDR2 YYNGEE come from the germline V gene. The germline V and J ends were trimmed by 2 bases and 10 bases, with 3 bases remaining between them.